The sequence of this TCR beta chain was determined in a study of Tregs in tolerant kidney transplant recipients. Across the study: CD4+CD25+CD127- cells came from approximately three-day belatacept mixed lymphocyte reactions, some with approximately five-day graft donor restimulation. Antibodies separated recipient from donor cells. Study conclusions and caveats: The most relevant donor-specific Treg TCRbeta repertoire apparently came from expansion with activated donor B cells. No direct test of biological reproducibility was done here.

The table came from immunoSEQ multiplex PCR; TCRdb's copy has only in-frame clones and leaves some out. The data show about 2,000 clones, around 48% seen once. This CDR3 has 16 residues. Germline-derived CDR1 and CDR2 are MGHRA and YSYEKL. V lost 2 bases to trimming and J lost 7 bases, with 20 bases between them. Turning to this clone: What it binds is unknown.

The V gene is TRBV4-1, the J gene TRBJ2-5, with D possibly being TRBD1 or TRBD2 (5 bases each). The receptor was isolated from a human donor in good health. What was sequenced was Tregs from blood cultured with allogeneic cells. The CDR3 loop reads CASSQITGGSSATQYF. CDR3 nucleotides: TGCGCCAGCAGCCAAATAACAGGAGGATCCTCCGCGACCCAGTACTTC.